Shown below are 22 T cell receptor beta chains from a single sample sequenced in a study of cytomegalovirus exposure and HLA in healthy donors. Primers for the PCR totalled 60 Vbeta and 13 Jbeta. Here immunoSEQ multiplex PCR was the method, and the copy in TCRdb shows in-frame clones only, minus some. The sample holds 150,000 to 200,000 clones, 76% seen once. Sequenced: PBMCs. The source is a man aged 18-30 years in good health and CMV-seronegative.

This clone was observed a handful of times. This chain uses TRBV28 with TRBJ2-5, with TRBD2 matching 8 bases. The germline gives CDR1 MDHEN, CDR2 SYDVKM. J was trimmed by 5 bases and V by 3 bases; bases with no gene match: 5. The CDR3 runs to 14 residues. The CDR3 sequence: CASSFGGGRETQYF. DNA of the CDR3: TGTGCCAGCAGTTTCGGGGGGGGGAGGGAGACCCAGTACTTC.

The chain recombines TRBV18 with TRBJ1-2; 11 nucleotides align to TRBD1. The CDR3 length is 15 residues. In germline, CDR1 is KGHSH, CDR2 LQKENI. The V segment lost 2 bases and the J segment 6 bases; nucleotides outside the gene matches: 5. The DNA for the CDR3 is TGTGCCAGCTCACCATCCGGACAGGGGGCACATGGCTACACCTTC. Protein: CASSPSGQGAHGYTF.

V gene TRBV4-2 combines with J gene TRBJ1-5; D unclear. Germline V gene data show CDR1 as LGHNA and CDR2 as YNFKEQ. Trimming shortened V by 0 bases and J by 9 bases, and 12 bases separated the two germline ends. The CDR3 extends over 14 amino acids. The CDR3: CASSQDRVRGPQHF. DNA for the CDR3: TGTGCCAGCAGCCAAGATCGGGTGCGGGGGCCCCAGCATTTT.

The CDR3 sequence: CASSGATGTLGEQYF. For the CDR3, the DNA is TGTGCCAGCAGCGGTGCCACAGGGACCTTGGGGGAGCAGTACTTC. V and J are TRBV5-4 and TRBJ2-7; D is possibly TRBD1 (6 bases). Germline V CDR1 and CDR2: SGHNT, YYREEE (reference sequence). Trimming pared 4 bases from V and 7 bases from J, leaving 21 bases between. CDR3 length: 15 residues.

This clone has more than one count but fewer than ten. The V and J genes are TRBV9 and TRBJ2-7; TRBD1 matches at 10 bases. The CDR3 is 15 residues long. Germline V lookup: CDR1 SGDLS, CDR2 YYNGEE. J gave up 5 bases and V 4 bases, and 9 bases lay outside the gene matches. The CDR3 region has the DNA TGTGCCAGCAGCTTAGGGGGACAGGGGAACAACGAGCAGTACTTC. Its protein is CASSLGGQGNNEQYF.

This chain connects TRBV30 to TRBJ1-2, with D perhaps matching TRBD1 (6 bases). Germline loops: CDR1 GTSNPN, CDR2 SVGIG (reference sequence). This CDR3 spans 11 amino acids. The CDR3 loop is CGGGFSNGYTF. The CDR3 DNA sequence: TGTGGCGGGGGCTTCTCGAATGGCTACACCTTC.

The chain carries TRBV6-1 and TRBJ2-1; tentatively, D is TRBD1 (5 bases). V gave up 2 bases and J gave up 12 bases, with 14 bases separating them. The CDR3 loop spans 13 amino acids. Germline values: CDR1 MNHNS, CDR2 SASEGT. The CDR3 DNA reads TGTGCCAGCAGTGAATCATGGGGCAGTGGGCAGTTCTTC. Its protein is CASSESWGSGQFF.

The rearrangement uses TRBV5-1 and TRBJ2-1; no clear D gene. V was shortened by 2 bases and J by 9 bases, with 9 bases between the two germline ends. Per the germline V gene, CDR1 is SGHRS and CDR2 is YFSETQ. The CDR3 is 12 residues long. The CDR3 spells CASSLNSGEQFF. Here the CDR3 DNA reads TGCGCCAGCAGCTTAAACTCTGGTGAGCAGTTCTTC.

The count of this clone is one. The chain combines TRBV28 with TRBJ1-2; TRBD1 aligns across 7 bases. V was pared by 3 bases and J by 8 bases, with 9 bases of the junction left unmatched. The CDR3 covers 14 residues. Germline V lookup: CDR1 MDHEN, CDR2 SYDVKM. CDR3 loop: CASSFGDRVGGYTF. CDR3 in DNA: TGTGCCAGCAGTTTTGGAGACAGGGTTGGCGGCTACACCTTC.

The V call is TRBV5-1, the J call TRBJ1-1; 7 bases fit TRBD1. Trimming at V came to 8 bases and at J to 6 bases, leaving 13 bases not matched to a gene. The CDR3 covers 14 residues. Germline assignment: CDR1 SGHRS and CDR2 YFSETQ. The CDR3 DNA follows: TGCGCCAGTGTGAGGGACAGACACGACGCTGAAGCTTTCTTT. Its protein product is CASVRDRHDAEAFF.

J is TRBJ2-7 and V is TRBV15; D may be TRBD1 (6 bases). Germline CDR1 reads LNHNV; CDR2 reads YYDKDF (reference sequence). The CDR3 contains 16 residues. Deletions cut 0 bases from V and 4 bases from J, with 16 bases between. The CDR3 loop reads CATSRDVPGTSYEQYF. Written as DNA, the CDR3 is TGTGCCACCAGCAGAGATGTACCCGGGACATCATACGAGCAGTACTTC.

J is TRBJ2-7 and V is TRBV29-1, with 7 nucleotides matching TRBD1. Germline V gives CDR1 SQVTM, CDR2 ANQGSEA. The CDR3 extends over 12 amino acids. The J segment lost 9 bases and the V segment lost 6 bases, leaving 11 bases of the junction unmatched. CDR3 coding DNA: TGCAGCGTCGCAGGGGGACCTAATCTGCAGTACTTC. This gives the protein CSVAGGPNLQYF.

This sequence joins TRBV28 and TRBJ1-3; D uncertain. CDR1 and CDR2 from the germline V gene are MDHEN and SYDVKM. The CDR3 spans 10 residues. Trimming cost V 7 bases and J 6 bases, with 4 bases left between them. In nucleotides, the CDR3 is TGTGCCAGCATCAAAAACACCATATATTTT. Its protein product is CASIKNTIYF.

This clone was seen a handful of times. The chain links TRBV5-4 to TRBJ1-3; the D gene is possibly TRBD1 (6 bases). CDR3 length: 13 amino acids. V was trimmed by 9 bases and J by 4 bases, leaving 14 bases between them. CDR1 is SGHNT, CDR2 YYREEE, per germline (reference sequence). The DNA for the CDR3 is TGTGCCACACAGGGAATTCGAGGAAACACCATATATTTT. Protein sequence: CATQGIRGNTIYF.

The DNA of the CDR3 is TGTGCCAGCAGCTTCAGGGGACCATACAATGAGCAGTTCTTC. Translation gives CASSFRGPYNEQFF. V and J are TRBV5-6 and TRBJ2-1, with a tentative D call TRBD1 (6 bases). Germline CDR1 reads SGHDT; CDR2 reads YYEEEE. The CDR3 consists of 14 residues. Trimming pared 2 bases from V and 4 bases from J, leaving 10 bases between.

The V call is TRBV6-6, the J call TRBJ2-3; 7 bases align to TRBD1. The trim removed 6 bases at V and 2 bases at J, leaving 5 bases unmatched. Looked up from germline, CDR1 is MNHNY and CDR2 is SVGAGI (reference sequence). This CDR3 is 14 amino acids long. The CDR3 DNA reads as TGTGCCAGCAGCCCGGGACAGTTCACAGATACGCAGTATTTT. Its protein is CASSPGQFTDTQYF.

The CDR3 is CASSPGSSNQPQHF. In nucleotides, the CDR3 is TGTGCCAGCAGCCCAGGTTCCAGCAATCAGCCCCAGCATTTT. The chain links TRBV7-9 to TRBJ1-5, with D hard to call. Trimming pared 5 bases from V and 1 base from J, leaving 9 bases between. The CDR3 runs 14 residues. Germline CDR1 is SEHNR and CDR2 is FQNEAQ (reference sequence).

The chain recombines TRBV19 with TRBJ2-3; the match to TRBD1 covers 8 bases. Germline V CDR1 and CDR2: LNHDA, SQIVND (reference sequence). The CDR3 has 16 residues. The ends lost 4 bases at V and 5 bases at J; junction bases unmatched: 11. CDR3 DNA: TGTGCCAGTAGTAACCGACAGGGGCGGCGGGGAGATACGCAGTATTTT. As protein: CASSNRQGRRGDTQYF.

V gene TRBV5-6 combines with J gene TRBJ1-2; TRBD1 aligns across 9 bases. CDR1 SGHDT and CDR2 YYEEEE come from the germline V gene. With 3 bases clipped from V and 4 bases from J, the junction kept 10 bases outside the gene matches. This CDR3 region has 16 residues. This CDR3 reads CASSWTGDRVFYGYTF. The DNA for the CDR3 is TGTGCCAGCAGCTGGACAGGGGACAGGGTCTTCTATGGCTACACCTTC.

V is TRBV11-2 and J is TRBJ2-7; no definite D call. This CDR3 has 11 residues. V lost 0 bases to trimming and J lost 7 bases, with 4 bases between them. Germline CDR1 and CDR2: SGHAT and FQNNGV. The CDR3 DNA reads TGTGCCAGCAGCTTAGAGGCAGAGCAGTACTTC. It encodes CASSLEAEQYF.

This clone appeared a few times. V usage is TRBV27 and J usage is TRBJ1-5; 9 bases fit TRBD1. Losses at the gene ends were 5 bases for V and 7 bases for J; bases not matched to a gene: 9. This CDR3 comprises 15 residues. Germline V gives CDR1 MNHEY, CDR2 SMNVEV (reference sequence). CDR3 amino acids: CASSRGDRVEQPQHF. Written as DNA, the CDR3 is TGTGCCAGCAGTCGGGGGGACAGGGTAGAGCAGCCCCAGCATTTT.

This chain uses TRBV5-4 with TRBJ2-5; TRBD2 agrees at 10 bases. The CDR3 is made up of 16 amino acids. The V segment lost 4 bases and the J segment 2 bases; nucleotides outside the gene matches: 8. Germline CDR1 and CDR2: SGHNT and YYREEE (reference sequence). CDR3 residues: CASSPNLAGVQETQYF. The CDR3 DNA reads as TGTGCCAGCAGCCCTAACCTAGCGGGGGTTCAAGAGACCCAGTACTTC. The complete variable domain, with remaining parts taken from reference TRBV5-4 and TRBJ2-5, reads ETGVTQSPTHLIKTRGQQVTLRCSSQSGHNTVSWYQQALGQGPQFIFQYYREEENGRGNFPPRFSGLQFPNYSSELNVNALELDDSALYLCASSPNLAGVQETQYFGPGTRLLVL.